The source of this T cell receptor (beta chain) is a study of T cells after yellow fever vaccination. The CDR3 is 13 residues long. CDR1 is SGHDT and CDR2 is YYEEEE in the germline V gene. The ends were cut back, 1 base at V and 3 bases at J, with 7 bases in the middle. Concerning this clonotype: Its antigen is undetermined.

Template switching by 5'RACE produced TCR cDNA, adding a universal primer site and UMIs. In TCRdb, the 5' RACE reads were re-called with MiXCR into one record per CDR3 protein. The table shows just under 600,000 distinct CDR3 sequences, with approximately 13% occurring only once. Whole-study results and caveats: The study noted that FACS-sorted repertoires could contain abundant clonotypes contaminating from the bulk population. Post-booster repertoires again held most primary-vaccination clones (roughly 95% CD4, roughly 88% CD8).

The sequenced sample was PBMCs, obtained on the day of the yellow fever booster vaccination. The V and J genes are TRBV5-6 and TRBJ2-5; D is unresolved. The receptor was isolated from a man aged 30-40 years who received the YFV17D yellow fever vaccine. This CDR3 reads CASSLNLEETQYF. The DNA of the CDR3 is TGTGCCAGCAGCTTGAATCTGGAAGAGACCCAGTACTTC.